These T cell receptor beta chains were read from a single sample in a study of circulating CD8 cells and anti-PD-1 response in melanoma. TCRdb analysed the reads with MiXCR anew, one entry per CDR3 protein. Of approximately 920 distinct CDR3 sequences in the sample, around 7.2% were seen once. Sample: CD8+ T cells from PBMCs, taken at baseline or after one month of anti-PD-1 therapy (not recorded which). These receptors were obtained from a human donor with melanoma. The CDR3 runs from the conserved cysteine through the conserved F or W. The D gene is left open where the match is weak. For some rows the clone size is stated as once, few or many, or as a class when expanded; others skip it.

CDR3: CSVVSNTEAFF; DNA: TGCAGCGTTGTGTCGAACACTGAAGCTTTCTTT; J: TRBJ1-1; size: medium-sized; D: -; V: TRBV29-1
CDR3: CASLGGWTGELFF; DNA: TGTGCTAGTTTGGGTGGATGGACCGGGGAGCTGTTTTTT; J: TRBJ2-2; size: large; D: -; V: TRBV12-5
CDR3: CASSFREDNEQFF; DNA: TGTGCCAGCAGTTTCCGGGAAGACAATGAGCAGTTCTTC; J: TRBJ2-1; size: large; D: -; V: TRBV25-1
CDR3: CASSETGTGVHNEQFF; DNA: TGTGCCAGCAGCGAGACCGGGACAGGGGTTCACAATGAGCAGTTCTTC; J: TRBJ2-1; size: large; D: TRBD1; V: TRBV9
CDR3: CASSRDATYEQYF; DNA: TGTGCCAGCAGTCGGGACGCTACCTACGAGCAGTACTTC; J: TRBJ2-7; size: large; D: -; V: TRBV2
CDR3: CASSQEGEQYF; DNA: TGCGCCAGCAGCCAAGAAGGCGAGCAGTACTTC; J: TRBJ2-7; size: large; D: -; V: TRBV4-1
CDR3: CASSTGPWGEEEELSF; DNA: TGCGCCAGCAGTACTGGTCCTTGGGGTGAGGAGGAAGAACTGTCTTTT; J: TRBJ1-4; size: once; D: -; V: TRBV23-1
CDR3: CASSLLARADQPQHF; DNA: TGTGCCAGCAGTTTATTAGCCAGGGCGGATCAGCCCCAGCATTTT; J: TRBJ1-5; size: -; D: -; V: TRBV28
CDR3: CASSRETAYPEEQFF; DNA: TGTGCCAGCAGCCGAGAGACAGCCTATCCCGAAGAGCAGTTCTTC; J: TRBJ2-1; size: large; D: -; V: TRBV4-2
CDR3: CASSVQGALYGYTF; DNA: TGTGCCAGCAGTGTACAGGGGGCACTCTATGGCTACACCTTC; J: TRBJ1-2; size: medium-sized; D: TRBD1; V: TRBV28
CDR3: CASTPESGRATGELSF; DNA: TGTGCCAGTACCCCGGAGAGCGGGAGGGCAACCGGGGAGCTGTCTTTT; J: TRBJ2-2; size: -; D: TRBD2; V: TRBV19
CDR3: CASIDRASYEQYF; DNA: TGTGCCAGCATAGACAGGGCCTCCTACGAGCAGTACTTC; J: TRBJ2-7; size: large; D: TRBD1; V: TRBV2
CDR3: CAVRRSSSTEAFF; DNA: TGTGCCGTCAGAAGGAGTAGTAGCACTGAAGCTTTCTTT; J: TRBJ1-1; size: large; D: -; V: TRBV7-9
CDR3: CSAMDLSNQPQHF; DNA: TGCAGTGCTATGGACCTTAGCAATCAGCCCCAGCATTTT; J: TRBJ1-5; size: large; D: -; V: TRBV20-1
CDR3: CASSTGVGYEQYF; DNA: TGTGCCAGTAGTACAGGGGTTGGTTACGAGCAGTACTTC; J: TRBJ2-7; size: few; D: -; V: TRBV19
CDR3: CVSSESGRIYEQYF; DNA: TGTGTCAGCAGTGAATCAGGGAGAATCTACGAGCAGTACTTC; J: TRBJ2-7; size: few; D: -; V: TRBV2
CDR3: CASSQEDSGMNTEAFF; DNA: TGTGCCAGCAGCCAAGAAGACAGCGGCATGAACACTGAAGCTTTCTTT; J: TRBJ1-1; size: large; D: -; V: TRBV4-2
CDR3: CSARTPRGREQYF; DNA: TGCAGTGCCAGGACGCCGAGGGGGCGCGAGCAGTACTTC; J: TRBJ2-7; size: medium-sized; D: TRBD1; V: TRBV20-1
CDR3: CSVDNRGYGYTF; DNA: TGCAGCGTTGACAACAGGGGATATGGCTACACCTTC; J: TRBJ1-2; size: large; D: TRBD1; V: TRBV29-1
CDR3: CASSPPEVYNEQFF; DNA: TGTGCCAGTAGTCCCCCCGAAGTTTACAATGAGCAGTTCTTC; J: TRBJ2-1; size: medium-sized; D: -; V: TRBV19
CDR3: CASSVNEGEQYF; DNA: TGTGCCAGCAGCGTGAATGAGGGGGAGCAGTACTTC; J: TRBJ2-7; size: medium-sized; D: -; V: TRBV9
CDR3: CSVEGLADSYEQYF; DNA: TGCAGCGTTGAAGGACTAGCGGACTCCTACGAGCAGTACTTC; J: TRBJ2-7; size: medium-sized; D: TRBD2; V: TRBV29-1
CDR3: CASLGGYEQYF; DNA: TGTGCCAGCCTGGGGGGATACGAGCAGTACTTC; J: TRBJ2-7; size: medium-sized; D: -; V: TRBV2
CDR3: CSVVKNTGELFF; DNA: TGCAGCGTTGTGAAGAACACCGGGGAGCTGTTTTTT; J: TRBJ2-2; size: medium-sized; D: -; V: TRBV29-1
CDR3: CASSGGEITHEQYF; DNA: TGTGCCAGCAGTGGGGGGGAGATAACCCACGAGCAGTACTTC; J: TRBJ2-7; size: medium-sized; D: TRBD2; V: TRBV5-6
CDR3: CASSIGGVEQFF; DNA: TGTGCCAGTAGTATTGGGGGGGTGGAGCAGTTCTTC; J: TRBJ2-1; size: few; D: TRBD2; V: TRBV19
CDR3: CARPLRGLAGVWPSGKIREQYF; DNA: TGTGCCAGGCCACTTCGCGGACTAGCGGGGGTTTGGCCATCCGGGAAAATACGGGAGCAGTACTTC; J: TRBJ2-7; size: medium-sized; D: TRBD2; V: TRBV19
CDR3: CSARRTSDQETQYF; DNA: TGCAGTGCTAGGAGGACTAGCGATCAAGAGACCCAGTACTTC; J: TRBJ2-5; size: medium-sized; D: TRBD2; V: TRBV20-1
CDR3: CASSLSPDRNYEQYF; DNA: TGTGCCAGCAGCTTGTCCCCGGACAGAAACTACGAGCAGTACTTC; J: TRBJ2-7; size: medium-sized; D: -; V: TRBV5-6
CDR3: CASSSGDVHGYTF; DNA: TGTGCCAGCAGTTCGGGGGACGTTCATGGCTACACCTTC; J: TRBJ1-2; size: large; D: -; V: TRBV27
CDR3: CASSQDYGDRGPYNEQFF; DNA: TGTGCCAGCAGCCAAGATTACGGGGACAGGGGACCCTACAATGAGCAGTTCTTC; J: TRBJ2-1; size: large; D: TRBD1; V: TRBV3-1
CDR3: CSVPTGSAFNYGYTF; DNA: TGCAGCGTCCCGACAGGGTCAGCCTTTAACTATGGCTACACCTTC; J: TRBJ1-2; size: large; D: TRBD1; V: TRBV29-1
CDR3: CASSFSGEQFF; DNA: TGTGCCAGCAGCTTCTCGGGAGAGCAGTTCTTC; J: TRBJ2-1; size: large; D: -; V: TRBV7-2
CDR3: CSVQGGLTGELFF; DNA: TGCAGCGTTCAAGGAGGACTTACCGGGGAGCTGTTTTTT; J: TRBJ2-2; size: large; D: -; V: TRBV29-1
CDR3: CASSFEAGDSYEQYF; DNA: TGTGCCAGCAGTTTCGAGGCGGGGGACTCCTACGAGCAGTACTTC; J: TRBJ2-7; size: large; D: TRBD2; V: TRBV28
CDR3: CAMGPGGAVYNEQFF; DNA: TGTGCTATGGGCCCCGGGGGGGCCGTATACAATGAGCAGTTCTTC; J: TRBJ2-1; size: medium-sized; D: TRBD2; V: TRBV12-5
CDR3: CASRLRHVNTEAFF; DNA: TGTGCCAGCAGACTCCGACACGTGAACACTGAAGCTTTCTTT; J: TRBJ1-1; size: medium-sized; D: -; V: TRBV2
CDR3: CASSETFMGQGATGELFF; DNA: TGTGCCAGCAGTGAAACGTTCATGGGACAGGGTGCCACCGGGGAGCTGTTTTTT; J: TRBJ2-2; size: -; D: TRBD1; V: TRBV6-1
CDR3: CASSEVRLAKNIQYF; DNA: TGTGCCAGCAGTGAAGTCAGGCTAGCCAAAAACATTCAGTACTTC; J: TRBJ2-4; size: medium-sized; D: -; V: TRBV2
CDR3: CASRKSLPNEQYF; DNA: TGTGCCAGCAGGAAATCCCTTCCAAACGAGCAGTACTTC; J: TRBJ2-7; size: large; D: -; V: TRBV27
CDR3: CRLEGSYGDTQYF; DNA: TGCAGACTCGAGGGGAGTTATGGAGATACGCAGTATTTT; J: TRBJ2-3; size: large; D: -; V: TRBV20-1
CDR3: CASSQVPGQAVYEQYF; DNA: TGTGCCAGCAGCCAGGTCCCGGGACAGGCGGTCTACGAGCAGTACTTC; J: TRBJ2-7; size: large; D: TRBD1; V: TRBV4-2
CDR3: CASSQDPVPHETQYF; DNA: TGCGCCAGCAGCCAAGATCCAGTACCACACGAGACCCAGTACTTC; J: TRBJ2-5; size: large; D: -; V: TRBV4-3
CDR3: CASSQGQGTNEQFF; DNA: TGTGCCAGCAGCCAAGGACAGGGGACGAATGAGCAGTTCTTC; J: TRBJ2-1; size: -; D: TRBD1; V: TRBV14
CDR3: CASSWPGRISSSYNEQFF; DNA: TGTGCCAGCAGCTGGCCGGGACGGATATCCAGCTCCTACAATGAGCAGTTCTTC; J: TRBJ2-1; size: medium-sized; D: -; V: TRBV11-2
CDR3: CASSLTPGAQNTGELFF; DNA: TGTGCCAGCAGCTTAACCCCGGGGGCGCAGAACACCGGGGAGCTGTTTTTT; J: TRBJ2-2; size: few; D: -; V: TRBV7-3
CDR3: CASSQLGGDDQETQYF; DNA: TGTGCCAGCAGTCAGCTGGGCGGGGACGACCAAGAGACCCAGTACTTC; J: TRBJ2-5; size: medium-sized; D: -; V: TRBV2
CDR3: CATSETISFGTPYNEQFF; DNA: TGTGCCACCAGCGAGACAATTAGCTTTGGTACCCCCTACAATGAGCAGTTCTTC; J: TRBJ2-1; size: medium-sized; D: -; V: TRBV24-1
CDR3: CASSYGALGDGNSPLHF; DNA: TGTGCCAGCAGTTACGGGGCGCTGGGTGATGGTAATTCACCCCTCCACTTT; J: TRBJ1-6; size: medium-sized; D: -; V: TRBV6-6
CDR3: CASNPGYNEQFF; DNA: TGTGCCAGCAACCCCGGGTACAATGAGCAGTTCTTC; J: TRBJ2-1; size: large; D: -; V: TRBV19
CDR3: CASSSTHLRVTDTQYF; DNA: TGTGCCAGCAGTTCGACGCACCTGAGGGTCACAGATACGCAGTATTTT; J: TRBJ2-3; size: medium-sized; D: -; V: TRBV12-3/TRBV12-4
CDR3: CASSASRWEQFF; DNA: TGTGCCAGCAGCGCCTCTAGGTGGGAGCAGTTCTTC; J: TRBJ2-1; size: large; D: -; V: TRBV2
CDR3: CASTLGASGDSYEQYF; DNA: TGTGCCAGCACCCTAGGAGCTAGCGGGGACTCCTACGAGCAGTACTTC; J: TRBJ2-7; size: medium-sized; D: TRBD2; V: TRBV28
CDR3: CASSSRVPMETQYF; DNA: TGTGCCAGCAGTTCCCGTGTGCCAATGGAGACCCAGTACTTC; J: TRBJ2-5; size: medium-sized; D: -; V: TRBV2
CDR3: CASSGRGHEQYF; DNA: TGTGCCAGCAGTGGTAGGGGCCACGAGCAGTACTTC; J: TRBJ2-7; size: medium-sized; D: -; V: TRBV2
CDR3: CSVEGRGTQYF; DNA: TGCAGCGTTGAAGGGCGCGGGACCCAGTACTTC; J: TRBJ2-5; size: medium-sized; D: -; V: TRBV29-1
CDR3: CASSTGGNTEAFF; DNA: TGTGCCAGCAGTACCGGGGGGAACACTGAAGCTTTCTTT; J: TRBJ1-1; size: -; D: -; V: TRBV27
CDR3: CATSREGTGFDEQYF; DNA: TGTGCCACCAGCAGAGAGGGGACAGGGTTTGACGAGCAGTACTTC; J: TRBJ2-7; size: medium-sized; D: TRBD1; V: TRBV15
CDR3: CASSIAPAGPYEQYF; DNA: TGTGCCAGTAGTATAGCCCCAGCGGGGCCCTACGAGCAGTACTTC; J: TRBJ2-7; size: few; D: TRBD2; V: TRBV19